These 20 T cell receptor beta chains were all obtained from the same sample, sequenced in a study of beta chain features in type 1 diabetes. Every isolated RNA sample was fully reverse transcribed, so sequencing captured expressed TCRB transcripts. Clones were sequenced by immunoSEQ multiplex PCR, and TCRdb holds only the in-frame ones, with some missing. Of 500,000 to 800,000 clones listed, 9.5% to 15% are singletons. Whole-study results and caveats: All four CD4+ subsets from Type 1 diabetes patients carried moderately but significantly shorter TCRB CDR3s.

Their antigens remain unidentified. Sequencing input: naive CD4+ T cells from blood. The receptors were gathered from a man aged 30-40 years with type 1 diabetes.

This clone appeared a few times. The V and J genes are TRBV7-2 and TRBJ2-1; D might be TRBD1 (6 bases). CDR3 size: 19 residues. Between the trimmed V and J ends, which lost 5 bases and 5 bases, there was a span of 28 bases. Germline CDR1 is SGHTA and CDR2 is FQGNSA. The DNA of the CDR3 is TGTGCCAGCAGCCCCTCGCGTGGGGGCACCACCGTCTACCACAATGAGCAGTTCTTC. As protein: CASSPSRGGTTVYHNEQFF. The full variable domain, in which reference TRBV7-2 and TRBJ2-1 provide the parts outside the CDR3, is GAGVSQSPSNKVTEKGKDVELRCDPISGHTALYWYRQSLGQGLEFLIYFQGNSAPDKSGLPSDRFSAERTGGSVSTLTIQRTQQEDSAVYLCASSPSRGGTTVYHNEQFFGPGTRLTVL.

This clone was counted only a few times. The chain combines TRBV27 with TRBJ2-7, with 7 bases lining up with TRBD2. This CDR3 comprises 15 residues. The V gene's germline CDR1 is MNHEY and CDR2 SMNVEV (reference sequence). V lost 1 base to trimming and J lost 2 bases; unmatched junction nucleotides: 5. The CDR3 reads CASSLLGGWPYEQYF. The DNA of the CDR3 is TGTGCCAGCAGTTTATTGGGAGGGTGGCCCTACGAGCAGTACTTC.

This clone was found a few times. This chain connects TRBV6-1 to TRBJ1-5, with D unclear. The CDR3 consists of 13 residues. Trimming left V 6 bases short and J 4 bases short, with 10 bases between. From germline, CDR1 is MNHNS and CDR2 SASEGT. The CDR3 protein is CASRVAENQPQHF. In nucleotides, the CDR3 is TGTGCCAGCAGAGTGGCGGAAAATCAGCCCCAGCATTTT.

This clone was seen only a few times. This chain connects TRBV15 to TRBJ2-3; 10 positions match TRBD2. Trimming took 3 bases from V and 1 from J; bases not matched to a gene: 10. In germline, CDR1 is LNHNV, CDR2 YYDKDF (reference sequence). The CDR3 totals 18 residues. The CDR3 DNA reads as TGTGCCACCAGCAGTTCGTCTCGACTAGCGGGTGGCACAGATACGCAGTATTTT. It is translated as CATSSSSRLAGGTDTQYF.

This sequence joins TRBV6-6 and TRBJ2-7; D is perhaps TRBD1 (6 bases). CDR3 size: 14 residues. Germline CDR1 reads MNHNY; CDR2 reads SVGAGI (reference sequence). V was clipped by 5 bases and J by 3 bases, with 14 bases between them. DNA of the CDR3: TGTGCCAGCAGTCCTCCGGGACAAATCTACGAGCAGTACTTC. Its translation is CASSPPGQIYEQYF.

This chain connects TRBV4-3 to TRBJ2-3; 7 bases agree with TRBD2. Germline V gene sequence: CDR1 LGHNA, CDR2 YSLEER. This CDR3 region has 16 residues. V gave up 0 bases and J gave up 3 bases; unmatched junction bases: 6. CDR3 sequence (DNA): TGCGCCAGCAGCCAAGATGGGAGGGTTACGACAGATACGCAGTATTTT. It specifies CASSQDGRVTTDTQYF.

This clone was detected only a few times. The CDR3 loop is CASSLQQGDGEQYF. The CDR3 DNA follows: TGTGCCAGCAGCTTACAACAGGGGGACGGCGAGCAGTACTTC. This chain uses TRBV7-9 with TRBJ2-7; 8 nucleotides line up with TRBD1. Germline V gene data show CDR1 as SEHNR and CDR2 as FQNEAQ (reference sequence). CDR3 length: 14 residues. Unmatched junction bases numbered 6, after V lost 2 bases and J lost 6 bases.

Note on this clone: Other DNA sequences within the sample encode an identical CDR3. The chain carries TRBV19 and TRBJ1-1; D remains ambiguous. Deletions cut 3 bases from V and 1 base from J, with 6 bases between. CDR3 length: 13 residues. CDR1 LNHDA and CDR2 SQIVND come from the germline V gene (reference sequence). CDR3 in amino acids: CASSIGRNTEAFF. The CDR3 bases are TGTGCCAGTAGTATTGGGCGGAACACTGAAGCTTTCTTT.

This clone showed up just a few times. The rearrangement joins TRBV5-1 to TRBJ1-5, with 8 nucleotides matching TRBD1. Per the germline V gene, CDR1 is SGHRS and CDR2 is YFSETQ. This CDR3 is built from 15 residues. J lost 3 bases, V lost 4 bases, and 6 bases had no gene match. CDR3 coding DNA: TGCGCCAGCAGCGTGACAGGGGACCCCAATCAGCCCCAGCATTTT. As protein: CASSVTGDPNQPQHF.

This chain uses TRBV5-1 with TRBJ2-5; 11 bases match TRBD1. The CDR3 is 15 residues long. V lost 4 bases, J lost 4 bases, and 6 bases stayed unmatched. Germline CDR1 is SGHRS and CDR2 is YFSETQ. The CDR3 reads CASSRGQGVTETQYF. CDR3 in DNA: TGCGCCAGCAGCAGGGGACAGGGGGTTACAGAGACCCAGTACTTC.

In DNA form, the CDR3 reads TGTGCCAGCAGCTTAATGGGGCTCGGGGAGCTGTTTTTT. Amino acids: CASSLMGLGELFF. This chain connects TRBV7-9 to TRBJ2-2; D may be TRBD1 (5 bases). Germline CDR1 reads SEHNR; CDR2 reads FQNEAQ (reference sequence). There are 13 residues in the CDR3. Trimming shortened V by 2 bases and J by 7 bases, and 8 bases separated the two germline ends. Filled out from reference TRBV7-9 and TRBJ2-2, the complete variable domain reads DTGVSQNPRHKITKRGQNVTFRCDPISEHNRLYWYRQTLGQGPEFLTYFQNEAQLEKSRLLSDRFSAERPKGSFSTLEIQRTEQGDSAMYLCASSLMGLGELFFGEGSRLTVL.

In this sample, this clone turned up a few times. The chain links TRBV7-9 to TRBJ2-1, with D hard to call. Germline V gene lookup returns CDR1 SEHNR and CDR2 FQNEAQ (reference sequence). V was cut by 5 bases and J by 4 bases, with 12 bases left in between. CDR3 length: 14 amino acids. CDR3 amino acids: CASSLPLGYNEQFF. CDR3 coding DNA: TGTGCCAGCAGCCTTCCCCTCGGATACAATGAGCAGTTCTTC.

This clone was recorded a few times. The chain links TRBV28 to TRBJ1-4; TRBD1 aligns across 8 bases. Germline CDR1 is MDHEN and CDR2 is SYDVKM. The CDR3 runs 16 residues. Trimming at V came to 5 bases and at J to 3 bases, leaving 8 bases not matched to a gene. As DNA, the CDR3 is TGTGCCAGCAGTAGGGGACAGGAACTTTCTAATGAAAAACTGTTTTTT. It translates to CASSRGQELSNEKLFF.

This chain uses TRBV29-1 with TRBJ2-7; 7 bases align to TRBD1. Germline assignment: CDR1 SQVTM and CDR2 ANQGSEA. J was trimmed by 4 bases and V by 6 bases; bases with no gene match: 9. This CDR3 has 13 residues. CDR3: CSVPGTANYEQYF. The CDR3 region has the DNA TGCAGCGTCCCCGGGACAGCAAATTACGAGCAGTACTTC.

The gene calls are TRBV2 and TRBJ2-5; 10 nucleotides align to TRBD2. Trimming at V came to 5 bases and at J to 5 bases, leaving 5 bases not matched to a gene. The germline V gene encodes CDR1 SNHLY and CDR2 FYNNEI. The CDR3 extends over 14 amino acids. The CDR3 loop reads CASSPAGGPETQYF. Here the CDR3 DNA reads TGTGCCAGCAGTCCAGCGGGGGGGCCGGAGACCCAGTACTTC.

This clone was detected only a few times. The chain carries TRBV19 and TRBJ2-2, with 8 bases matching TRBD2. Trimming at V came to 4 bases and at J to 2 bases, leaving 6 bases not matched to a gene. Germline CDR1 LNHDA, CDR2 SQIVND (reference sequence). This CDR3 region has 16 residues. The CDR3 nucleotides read TGTGCCAGTAGTACGTCTAGCGGGCTTAACACCGGGGAGCTGTTTTTT. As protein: CASSTSSGLNTGELFF.

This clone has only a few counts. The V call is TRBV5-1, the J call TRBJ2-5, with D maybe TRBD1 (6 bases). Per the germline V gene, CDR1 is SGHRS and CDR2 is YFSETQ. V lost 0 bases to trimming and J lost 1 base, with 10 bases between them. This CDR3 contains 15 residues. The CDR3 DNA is TGCGCCAGCAGCTTGGAGGGGGAAGGCCAAGAGACCCAGTACTTC. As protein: CASSLEGEGQETQYF.

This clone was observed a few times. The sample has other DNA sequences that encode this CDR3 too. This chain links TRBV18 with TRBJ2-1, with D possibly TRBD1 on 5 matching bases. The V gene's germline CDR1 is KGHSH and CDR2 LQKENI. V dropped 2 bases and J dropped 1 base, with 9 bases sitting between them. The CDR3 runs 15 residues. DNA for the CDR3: TGTGCCAGCTCACCATCCCAGGGATCCTACAATGAGCAGTTCTTC. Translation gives CASSPSQGSYNEQFF.

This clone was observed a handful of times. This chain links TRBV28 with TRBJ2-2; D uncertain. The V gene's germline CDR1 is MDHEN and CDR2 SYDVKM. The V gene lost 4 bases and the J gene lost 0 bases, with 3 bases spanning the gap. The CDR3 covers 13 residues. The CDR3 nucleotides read TGTGCCAGCAGTTCAGCGAACACCGGGGAGCTGTTTTTT. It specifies CASSSANTGELFF.

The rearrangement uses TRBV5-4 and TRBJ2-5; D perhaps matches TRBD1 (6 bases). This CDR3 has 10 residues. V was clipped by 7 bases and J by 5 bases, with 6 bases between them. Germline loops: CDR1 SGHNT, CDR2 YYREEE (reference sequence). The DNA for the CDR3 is TGTGCCAGCGGGGGCGAGACCCAGTACTTC. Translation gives CASGGETQYF.